The 14 T cell receptor beta chains listed next were all sequenced from one sample in a study of T-cell memory formation after mild COVID-19. TCRdb reprocessed the 5' RACE reads via MiXCR and lists one record per CDR3 protein. The sample lists 100,000 to 140,000 distinct CDR3 sequences, approximately 15% seen once, with about 39% in the top ten. The source material was PBMCs or a T cell subset sorted from them (not recorded which). Receptors were obtained from a young man who had mild COVID-19 (a few samples of this study predate the infection). Cell type and time point are not known.

The rearrangement links TRBV20-1 to TRBJ2-3; D is unresolved. In germline, CDR1 is DFQATT, CDR2 SNEGSKA (reference sequence). Trimming removed 0 bases from V and 1 base from J, with 14 bases in between. The CDR3 is made up of 16 amino acids. CDR3 sequence: CSARDWIEDRTDTQYF. The CDR3 nucleotides are TGCAGTGCTAGAGATTGGATTGAGGACCGCACAGATACGCAGTATTTT.

This clonotype has at least ten counts. The rearrangement joins TRBV5-6 to TRBJ2-6; D is uncertain. Trimming took 1 base from V and 1 from J, leaving 18 bases between them. This CDR3 is 19 amino acids long. Germline CDR1 reads SGHDT; CDR2 reads YYEEEE. As DNA, the CDR3 is TGTGCCAGCAGCTTGCCCGGGCGAGAGAAATCATCTGGGGCCAACGTCCTGACTTTC. Translated: CASSLPGREKSSGANVLTF.

The chain has TRBV5-1 and TRBJ2-2; TRBD1 matches at 7 bases. The germline gives CDR1 SGHRS, CDR2 YFSETQ. Trimming removed 4 bases from V and 6 bases from J; junction bases left unmatched: 9. The CDR3 is 15 residues long. CDR3 in amino acids: CASSRRQGLSGELFF. The CDR3 nucleotides are TGCGCCAGCAGCCGCCGACAGGGTCTTTCCGGGGAGCTGTTTTTT.

V and J are TRBV5-1 and TRBJ2-3; D is possibly TRBD2 (5 bases). This CDR3 is built from 12 residues. Germline CDR1 reads SGHRS; CDR2 reads YFSETQ. Trimming removed 4 bases from V and 7 bases from J, with 10 bases in between. CDR3 sequence: CASSLDWNTQYF. CDR3 nucleotides: TGCGCCAGCAGCCTGGACTGGAATACGCAGTATTTT.

Only a few counts were recorded for this clonotype. The CDR3 is CASSLVGAADTQYF. CDR3 DNA: TGTGCCAGCAGCTTAGTGGGGGCGGCAGATACGCAGTATTTT. The chain joins TRBV7-6 to TRBJ2-3; TRBD1 might be the D (6 bases). V was shortened by 1 base and J by 4 bases, with 9 bases between the two germline ends. This CDR3 region has 14 residues. Germline V CDR1 and CDR2: SGHVS, FNYEAQ.

J is TRBJ1-4 and V is TRBV5-1, with 9 bases that match TRBD1. Per the germline V gene, CDR1 is SGHRS and CDR2 is YFSETQ. The trim removed 4 bases at V and 14 bases at J, leaving 6 bases unmatched. This CDR3 has 12 residues. CDR3 sequence reads: CASSNRGRGLFF. The CDR3 bases are TGCGCCAGCAGCAACAGGGGGCGTGGGCTGTTTTTT.

The V call is TRBV7-2, the J call TRBJ2-3, with D perhaps matching TRBD1 (9 bases). With 5 bases removed from V and 8 bases from J, the gap between germline ends came to 20 bases. CDR1 and CDR2 from the germline V gene are SGHTA and FQGNSA. The CDR3 covers 15 residues. The CDR3 sequence is CASSLGTGTRGTQYF. The CDR3 coding sequence is TGTGCCAGCAGCCTCGGGACAGGGACTAGGGGTACGCAGTATTTT.

The chain has TRBV4-3 and TRBJ1-4, with 9 bases identical to TRBD1. The CDR3 spans 13 residues. CDR1 is LGHNA, CDR2 YSLEER, per germline. The junction had 4 bases not matched to a gene; V was cut back by 2 bases and J by 12 bases. CDR3 region: CASSQLRDRELFF. DNA of the CDR3: TGCGCCAGCAGCCAACTCCGGGACAGGGAACTGTTTTTT.

The table lists this clonotype with a few counts. V is TRBV3-1 and J is TRBJ1-1, with D possibly matching TRBD1 (6 bases). In germline, CDR1 is LGHDT, CDR2 YNNKEL (reference sequence). The length of the CDR3 is 14 residues. Trimming left V 0 bases short and J 3 bases short, with 8 bases between. The CDR3 loop reads CASSQDAGDTEAFF. The CDR3 DNA is TGTGCCAGCAGCCAAGATGCAGGGGACACTGAAGCTTTCTTT.

This clonotype occurred many times. The V call is TRBV7-2, the J call TRBJ2-1; TRBD2 is a possible D gene (5 bases). The V end was cut by 5 bases, the J end by 0 bases, with 11 bases between. Germline V gene data show CDR1 as SGHTA and CDR2 as FQGNSA. This CDR3 has 15 amino acids. The CDR3 DNA is TGTGCCAGCAGCCCCGGTGGGAGCTCCTACAATGAGCAGTTCTTC. Translating gives CASSPGGSSYNEQFF.

The CDR3 nucleotides read TGTGCCAGCAGTTACCCCTCAGGGAACAATGAGCAGTTCTTC. Encoded protein: CASSYPSGNNEQFF. The J gene is TRBJ2-1, the V gene TRBV6-2 or TRBV6-3, with D perhaps matching TRBD1 (5 bases). Germline V CDR1 and CDR2: MNHEY, SVGEGT. There are 14 residues in the CDR3. V lost 2 bases and J lost 5, with 10 bases in between.

The table lists this clonotype with many counts. The gene calls are TRBV25-1 and TRBJ2-5, with TRBD1 matching over 10 bases. This CDR3 has 15 residues. V trimming: 10 bases; J trimming: 5 bases; junction bases outside the gene matches: 13. Germline V gene data show CDR1 as MGHDK and CDR2 as SYGVNS. The CDR3 here is CATCSGTGVWETQYF. The CDR3 DNA reads TGTGCCACTTGTTCCGGGACAGGGGTTTGGGAGACCCAGTACTTC.

This clonotype was seen more than once but under ten times. The chain links TRBV11-2 to TRBJ1-1; 10 bases match TRBD1. Germline trimming cut 7 bases from V and 4 bases from J; bases unmatched to any gene: 12. The CDR3 has 16 residues. CDR1 and CDR2 from the germline V gene are SGHAT and FQNNGV. The CDR3 sequence is CASIKDDRGLFTEAFF. DNA for the CDR3: TGTGCCAGCATCAAAGACGACAGGGGGCTCTTCACTGAAGCTTTCTTT.

This clonotype has a handful of counts. This rearrangement joins TRBV7-2 to TRBJ2-7, with TRBD2 as a possible D gene (5 bases). Trimming took 0 bases from V and 0 from J, leaving 9 bases between them. Germline V gene data show CDR1 as SGHTA and CDR2 as FQGNSA. This CDR3 contains 15 residues. The CDR3 sequence is CASSLAGGSSYEQYF. The CDR3 DNA reads TGTGCCAGCAGCTTAGCAGGAGGCAGCTCCTACGAGCAGTACTTC.